Each of the 21 T cell receptor beta chains below was sequenced from the same sample in a study of cytomegalovirus exposure and HLA in healthy donors. Only in-frame clones appear in the TCRdb table, and some are missing; sequencing was by immunoSEQ multiplex PCR. The sample shows 90,000 to 110,000 clones, 88% of them seen only once. Source material: PBMCs. The receptors originated from a woman aged 18-29 years in good health and CMV-seronegative.

This sequence joins TRBV7-9 and TRBJ2-3; TRBD2 matches at 8 bases. Germline trimming cut 5 bases from V and 2 bases from J; bases unmatched to any gene: 9. The germline gives CDR1 SEHNR, CDR2 FQNEAQ (reference sequence). This CDR3 comprises 16 residues. The CDR3 DNA is TGTGCCAGCAGCCAACCCGCGGGGGGCCCCACAGATACGCAGTATTTT. This sequence encodes CASSQPAGGPTDTQYF.

This clone occurred a few times. This sequence joins TRBV19 and TRBJ2-1; 11 bases are shared with TRBD2. The CDR3 loop spans 19 amino acids. V shed 8 bases, J shed 3 bases, and the junction held 18 bases outside the gene matches. CDR1 is LNHDA, CDR2 SQIVND, per germline (reference sequence). DNA for the CDR3: TGTGCCAGTTCCGGGAGGGGGTCGGTAGCGGGAGGGCTCTACAATGAGCAGTTCTTC. Amino acid sequence: CASSGRGSVAGGLYNEQFF.

This chain joins TRBV6-5 and TRBJ2-2; D call uncertain. With 6 bases removed from V and 2 bases from J, the gap between germline ends came to 10 bases. This CDR3 spans 14 amino acids. The germline gives CDR1 MNHEY, CDR2 SVGAGI. CDR3 in amino acids: CASRTYKNTGELFF. In DNA, the CDR3 is TGTGCCAGCAGAACCTATAAAAACACCGGGGAGCTGTTTTTT.

This clone appeared a single time. The rearrangement joins TRBV28 to TRBJ2-6; a weak D match, TRBD1 (7 bases). CDR1 is MDHEN and CDR2 is SYDVKM in the germline V gene. Trimming removed 10 bases at V and 0 bases at J, with 22 bases between. CDR3 length equals 18 residues. The CDR3 nucleotides read TGTGCCACCAAGCTCCAGGGGGGCGGGTTCTCTGGGGCCAACGTCCTGACTTTC. Translated: CATKLQGGGFSGANVLTF.

The chain carries TRBV27 and TRBJ1-1; TRBD1 matches 7 bases. J gave up 7 bases and V 4 bases, and 9 bases lay outside the gene matches. The germline V gene encodes CDR1 MNHEY and CDR2 SMNVEV (reference sequence). This CDR3 contains 14 residues. The CDR3 reads CASSSRQGVNEAFF. The CDR3 bases are TGTGCCAGCAGTTCCCGACAGGGAGTAAATGAAGCTTTCTTT.

The chain employs TRBV27 and TRBJ2-4; 8 bases fit TRBD2. The J segment lost 3 bases and the V segment lost 3 bases, leaving 7 bases of the junction unmatched. The CDR3 is 16 amino acids. From germline, CDR1 is MNHEY and CDR2 SMNVEV (reference sequence). CDR3 residues: CASSFTPGGVKNIQYF. The CDR3 DNA is TGTGCCAGCAGTTTCACCCCCGGGGGGGTCAAAAACATTCAGTACTTC.

This clone was observed a single time. A junction end diverges from the germline sequence, so it may reflect a read error. V usage is TRBV28 and J usage is TRBJ1-2, with D possibly matching TRBD1 (5 bases). The length of the CDR3 is 12 residues. From germline, CDR1 is MDHEN and CDR2 SYDVKM. CDR3 in amino acids: CVSRDSNYGYTF. The CDR3 DNA sequence: TGTGTCAGCCGCGACAGTAACTATGGCTACACCTTC.

The V gene is TRBV7-2, the J gene TRBJ2-5; perhaps TRBD2 as D (5 bases). V lost 1 base to trimming and J lost 3 bases, with 12 bases between them. CDR1 and CDR2 (germline): SGHTA, FQGNSA. The CDR3 consists of 15 residues. The CDR3 sequence: CASSLGTSREETQYF. The DNA for the CDR3 is TGTGCCAGCAGCTTAGGGACGTCGCGGGAAGAGACCCAGTACTTC.

CDR3 sequence reads: CASSYDRVEETQYF. CDR3 coding DNA: TGTGCCAGCAGTTACGACAGGGTGGAAGAGACCCAGTACTTC. The rearrangement links TRBV6-5 to TRBJ2-5, with 7 bases lining up with TRBD1. The CDR3 loop spans 14 amino acids. The J segment lost 3 bases and the V segment lost 2 bases, leaving 3 bases of the junction unmatched. In germline, CDR1 is MNHEY, CDR2 SVGAGI.

This chain links TRBV15 with TRBJ2-7, with 9 nucleotides matching TRBD1. Germline loops: CDR1 LNHNV, CDR2 YYDKDF (reference sequence). The CDR3 has 15 amino acids. V was clipped by 2 bases and J by 6 bases; unmatched bases: 8. This chain's CDR3 is CATSRRRDRDREQYF. CDR3 nucleotide sequence: TGTGCCACCAGCAGAAGACGGGACAGGGACCGCGAGCAGTACTTC.

CDR3 amino acids: CASGGGGAYNEQFF. The CDR3 DNA reads TGTGCCAGCGGGGGCGGGGGGGCTTACAATGAGCAGTTCTTC. The V call is TRBV28, the J call TRBJ2-1; 9 bases map to TRBD2. Germline-derived CDR1 and CDR2 are MDHEN and SYDVKM. After removal of 8 bases from V and 4 bases from J, the junction contained 6 bases not matched to a gene. The CDR3 has 14 residues.

This sequence joins TRBV7-2 and TRBJ2-2; TRBD1 matches 10 bases. J gave up 7 bases and V 4 bases, and 6 bases lay outside the gene matches. This CDR3 region has 15 residues. CDR1 SGHTA and CDR2 FQGNSA come from the germline V gene. CDR3 loop: CASSSRTGGNGELFF. DNA for the CDR3: TGTGCCAGCAGCTCGAGGACAGGGGGGAACGGGGAGCTGTTTTTT.

This chain joins TRBV6-4 and TRBJ1-6; a possible D gene is TRBD1 (6 bases). V was pared by 3 bases and J by 9 bases, with 9 bases between. The CDR3 extends over 13 amino acids. CDR1 is MRHNA and CDR2 is SNTAGT in the germline V gene. CDR3 nucleotides: TGTGCCAGCAGTGAGAGGGGGGGTTCACCCCTCCACTTT. It encodes CASSERGGSPLHF.

This clone has a handful of counts. DNA for the CDR3: TGTGCCAGCAGCCAGGACAGGGGACCTGGTGAAGCTTTCTTT. It codes for CASSQDRGPGEAFF. The V gene is TRBV7-2, the J gene TRBJ1-1, with 9 bases matching TRBD1. The CDR3 contains 14 residues. The trim removed 5 bases at V and 7 bases at J, leaving 8 bases unmatched. Germline V gives CDR1 SGHTA, CDR2 FQGNSA.

This chain joins TRBV6-6 and TRBJ1-4; D is ambiguous. CDR3 length: 14 amino acids. Trimming pared 2 bases from V and 6 bases from J, leaving 10 bases between. Germline CDR1 and CDR2: MNHNY and SVGAGI (reference sequence). CDR3 protein: CASSYAGGYEKLFF. Here the CDR3 DNA reads TGTGCCAGCAGTTACGCGGGCGGCTATGAAAAACTGTTTTTT.

The J gene is TRBJ1-5, the V gene TRBV27; a weak D match, TRBD1 (6 bases). Trimming removed 5 bases at V and 5 bases at J, with 19 bases between. In germline, CDR1 is MNHEY, CDR2 SMNVEV (reference sequence). The CDR3 loop spans 16 amino acids. The CDR3 sequence is CASSPPPQGKDQPQHF. CDR3 in DNA: TGTGCCAGCAGTCCACCGCCGCAGGGGAAGGATCAGCCCCAGCATTTT.

The rearrangement links TRBV28 to TRBJ1-1; 7 bases map to TRBD1. Germline values: CDR1 MDHEN, CDR2 SYDVKM. The CDR3 is 14 amino acids. V was clipped by 5 bases and J by 1 base; unmatched bases: 4. In DNA form, the CDR3 reads TGTGCCAGCAGTCCGGGGACAGCGAACACTGAAGCTTTCTTT. Protein product: CASSPGTANTEAFF. The entire variable domain, with the rest obtained from reference TRBV28 and TRBJ1-1, is as follows: DVKVTQSSRYLVKRTGEKVFLECVQDMDHENMFWYRQDPGLGLRLIYFSYDVKMKEKGDIPEGYSVSREKKERFSLILESASTNQTSMYLCASSPGTANTEAFFGQGTRLTVV.

The chain combines TRBV2 with TRBJ1-1, with TRBD1 as a possible D gene (6 bases). CDR1 SNHLY and CDR2 FYNNEI come from the germline V gene. Trimming pared 7 bases from V and 2 bases from J, leaving 11 bases between. CDR3 length: 13 amino acids. The CDR3 DNA follows: TGTGCCAGCACCACGGACAGTAACACTGAAGCTTTCTTT. Translation gives CASTTDSNTEAFF.

The genes are TRBV5-6 and TRBJ1-2, with 11 bases lining up with TRBD1. The CDR3 is 15 residues long. The trim removed 0 bases at V and 5 bases at J, leaving 3 bases unmatched. Germline CDR1 SGHDT, CDR2 YYEEEE. This chain's CDR3 is CASSLGTGGIYGYTF. The CDR3 region has the DNA TGTGCCAGCAGCTTGGGGACAGGGGGCATATATGGCTACACCTTC.

V gene TRBV5-8 combines with J gene TRBJ2-1, with D maybe TRBD1 (5 bases). V was shortened by 2 bases and J by 8 bases, with 11 bases between the two germline ends. This CDR3 is 13 amino acids long. Germline CDR1 reads SGHTS; CDR2 reads YDEGEE. The CDR3 nucleotides read TGTGCCAGCAGCTTCGCAGGGAACGATGAGCAGTTCTTC. Its protein is CASSFAGNDEQFF.

V is TRBV9 and J is TRBJ1-2, with 9 bases lining up with TRBD1. The CDR3 contains 16 residues. From germline, CDR1 is SGDLS and CDR2 YYNGEE. The trim removed 2 bases at V and 3 bases at J, leaving 8 bases unmatched. The CDR3 protein is CASSVPQTGGDYGYTF. The CDR3 bases are TGTGCCAGCAGCGTTCCACAGACAGGGGGGGACTATGGCTACACCTTC.